A selection of T cell receptor beta chains follows, all from one sample in a study of blood T cell repertoires in COVID-19. Libraries were prepared by immunoSEQ multiplex PCR; TCRdb keeps only in-frame clonotypes and omits some of them. Among about 100,000 clones listed, under 90% were seen once. Sequencing input: peripheral blood. The receptors derive from a human donor in a cohort sampled during active COVID-19. The CDR3 runs from the conserved cysteine through the conserved F or W. Each record gives: V gene, J gene, D gene, clone size, CDR3 DNA, CDR3 protein. A D gene is named only where the DNA matches it firmly. Only part of the rows carry a size: once, few, many, or a class if the clone is expanded.

TRBV6-5,TRBJ2-1,TRBD2,-,TGTGCCAGCCGGGGGGGCCGAAAGGGTGGTGAGCAGTTCTTC,CASRGGRKGGEQFF
TRBV12-3/TRBV12-4,TRBJ1-2,TRBD1,-,TGTGCCAGCAGCTTGGGACAGGATTATGGCTACACCTTC,CASSLGQDYGYTF
TRBV30,TRBJ1-6,-,few,TGTGCCTGGAGTGTAAGTGGGGGGGGTTCACCCCTCCACTTT,CAWSVSGGGSPLHF
TRBV10-3,TRBJ1-3,-,few,TGTGCCATCAGTGAGACATCAGGGGCTACCTCTGGAAACACCATATATTTT,CAISETSGATSGNTIYF
TRBV24-1,TRBJ2-7,TRBD1,-,TGTGCCACCAGTGCCAATGACAGGGGCCCCTACGAGCAGTACTTC,CATSANDRGPYEQYF
TRBV29-1,TRBJ2-3,TRBD2,-,TGCAGCGCCCAGCGGGGGATCTCCTTAGATACGCAGTATTTT,CSAQRGISLDTQYF
TRBV3-1/TRBV3-2,TRBJ2-5,TRBD2,-,TGTGCCAGCAGCCAAGCTCTAGCGGGGGGGCAAGAGACCCAGTACTTC,CASSQALAGGQETQYF
TRBV7-2,TRBJ1-5,-,-,TGTGCCAGCAGCCCAAAGATGGCGGCCAATCAGCCCCAGCATTTT,CASSPKMAANQPQHF
TRBV4-3,TRBJ1-2,-,-,TGCGCCAGCAGCCAAGACTCCGACTATGGCTACACCTTC,CASSQDSDYGYTF
TRBV18,TRBJ1-6,-,-,TGTGCCAGCTCACCTAGAGGGGAGGAGTCACCCCTCCACTTT,CASSPRGEESPLHF
TRBV3-1/TRBV3-2,TRBJ2-1,TRBD1,-,TGTGCCAGCAGCCAAGATTGCCCCGGGACAGGGGAGGTGGATGAGCAGTTCTTC,CASSQDCPGTGEVDEQFF
TRBV7-2,TRBJ2-5,TRBD2,-,TGTGCCAGCAGCTTACTGTGGGCTAGCGGGGGGCAACAAGAGACCCAGTACTTC,CASSLLWASGGQQETQYF
TRBV5-4,TRBJ1-1,TRBD1,-,TGTGCCAGCAGCTTGGGACAGGGGGGCAACACTGAAGCTTTCTTT,CASSLGQGGNTEAFF
TRBV27,TRBJ1-2,TRBD1,-,TGTGCCAGCAGTTTCACTATGGGACAGGCTAACTATGGCTACACCTTC,CASSFTMGQANYGYTF
TRBV5-1,TRBJ2-2,-,once,TGCGCCAGCAGCTCCAGGGCCACCGGGGAGCTGTTTTTT,CASSSRATGELFF
TRBV21-1,TRBJ2-7,-,-,TGTGCCAGCAGCAAGGGCTCTGACAGCTCCTACGAGCAGTACTTC,CASSKGSDSSYEQYF
TRBV7-9,TRBJ1-5,TRBD1,-,TGTGCCAGCAGCCCCCAGGGGGCTGCGAATCAGCCCCAGCATTTT,CASSPQGAANQPQHF
TRBV3-1/TRBV3-2,TRBJ2-2,-,-,TGTGCCAGCATCGGTTCCTACAACACCGGGGAGCTGTTTTTT,CASIGSYNTGELFF
TRBV6-2/TRBV6-3,TRBJ1-1,-,once,TGTGCCAGCAGTTGGCCAGGCATGAACACTGAAGCTTTCTTT,CASSWPGMNTEAFF
TRBV2,TRBJ2-2,-,-,TGTGCCAGCAGTGAAAGGGGGGGGACCGGGGAGCTGTTTTTT,CASSERGGTGELFF
TRBV3-1/TRBV3-2,TRBJ1-6,-,-,TGTGCCAGCAGCCAAGATGAAGGAGCAGTACCCCTCCACTTT,CASSQDEGAVPLHF
TRBV18,TRBJ2-1,-,-,TGTGCCAGCTCAGAATTTAGCGGCATGCAGTTCTTC,CASSEFSGMQFF
TRBV7-2,TRBJ2-7,TRBD2,-,TGTGCCAGCAGCGGTAAGGTAGCGGGGTTTGAGCAGTACTTC,CASSGKVAGFEQYF
TRBV2,TRBJ2-5,TRBD1,-,TGTGCCAGCACCCGACAGGGGGCCGACCAAGAGACCCAGTACTTC,CASTRQGADQETQYF
TRBV5-1,TRBJ1-6,TRBD1,-,TGCGCCAGCAGTTGGGACAGGGACTATAATTCACCCCTCCACTTT,CASSWDRDYNSPLHF
TRBV30,TRBJ1-2,-,few,TGTGCCTGGAGTGCCGGGGAGCAATATGGCTACACCTTC,CAWSAGEQYGYTF
TRBV19,TRBJ2-5,TRBD1,-,TGTGCCAGTAGTGAACAGGGGGGTCAAGAGACCCAGTACTTC,CASSEQGGQETQYF
TRBV5-5,TRBJ1-1,TRBD1,-,TGTGCCAGCAGCTTCACAGGGGTAGGGACTGAAGCTTTCTTT,CASSFTGVGTEAFF
TRBV7-2,TRBJ2-1,TRBD2,-,TGTGCCAGCTTTCAAGGACTAGCGGGGCCCAATGAGCAGTTCTTC,CASFQGLAGPNEQFF
TRBV5-1,TRBJ2-7,TRBD1,-,TGCGCCAGCAGACGGGACAGGGGGACCCCCTACGAGCAGTACTTC,CASRRDRGTPYEQYF
TRBV10-3,TRBJ1-1,-,-,TGTGCCATCAGTCAGGGGCCCACTGAAGCTTTCTTT,CAISQGPTEAFF
TRBV7-9,TRBJ1-1,TRBD1,once,TGTGCCAGCAGCTTAGCCCAGGGGGCTGAAGCTTTCTTT,CASSLAQGAEAFF
TRBV7-9,TRBJ1-6,-,-,TGTGCCAGCAGCTTAGCATCGGGGGGTAATTCACCCCTCCACTTT,CASSLASGGNSPLHF
TRBV11-2,TRBJ1-1,TRBD1,-,TGTGCCAGCAGCCCCAGACAGGGGGCAGGCACTGAAGCTTTCTTT,CASSPRQGAGTEAFF
TRBV9,TRBJ2-5,-,-,TGTGCCAGCAGCGTAGCGGGTAGCGGCAAAGAGACCCAGTACTTC,CASSVAGSGKETQYF
TRBV13,TRBJ2-3,TRBD2,-,TGTGCCAGCAGTTTTCGGGAGGGCCCACAGTATTTT,CASSFREGPQYF
TRBV28,TRBJ1-2,-,-,TGTGCCAGCAGAGGGATACAGGCGGCCTATGGCTACACCTTC,CASRGIQAAYGYTF
TRBV7-8,TRBJ2-1,TRBD2,-,TGTGCCAGCACGACAAGCGGGGGGGCACTTCGGAATGAGCAGTTCTTC,CASTTSGGALRNEQFF